The 24 T cell receptor beta chains in this list originate from one sample, sequenced in a study of cytomegalovirus exposure and HLA in healthy donors. The PCR was carried out with 60 Vbeta primers and 13 Jbeta primers. Profiled with immunoSEQ multiplex PCR; TCRdb holds only in-frame clones, not every one. The table lists more than 110,000 clones, about three quarters of them singletons, with less than 1.5% in the top ten. The material sequenced was PBMCs. These receptors came from a male donor in good health and CMV-seropositive.

The chain combines TRBV5-1 with TRBJ1-5, with 7 bases aligning to TRBD1. The germline CDR1 and CDR2 sequences are SGHRS and YFSETQ. CDR3 size: 14 residues. V shed 4 bases and J 2 bases; nucleotides not matched to a gene: 3. As DNA, the CDR3 is TGCGCCAGCAGCGCTACAGGGGGCAATCAGCCCCAGCATTTT. It encodes CASSATGGNQPQHF.

The V call is TRBV4-1, the J call TRBJ2-7; 9 bases agree with TRBD1. The CDR3 is 15 amino acids. Germline CDR1 reads MGHRA; CDR2 reads YSYEKL. The V gene end was trimmed by 5 bases and the J gene end by 3 bases; junction bases not matched to a gene: 8. The CDR3 DNA is TGCGCCAGCAGCTTCGGACAGGGGACAGTCTACGAGCAGTACTTC. It specifies CASSFGQGTVYEQYF.

The chain uses TRBV5-1 and TRBJ1-2; 10 nucleotides agree with TRBD1. The J segment lost 1 base and the V segment lost 4 bases, leaving 13 bases of the junction unmatched. The CDR3 spans 18 residues. Germline V gene lookup returns CDR1 SGHRS and CDR2 YFSETQ. The CDR3 sequence: CASSPTGTGALVNYGYTF. CDR3 coding DNA: TGCGCCAGCAGCCCTACCGGGACAGGGGCGTTAGTTAACTATGGCTACACCTTC.

This rearrangement joins TRBV14 to TRBJ2-5; D might be TRBD2 (5 bases). CDR1 is SGHDN, CDR2 FVKESK, per germline. The V and J ends lost 4 bases and 5 bases respectively, with 14 bases between them. This CDR3 has 14 amino acids. The CDR3 here is CASSPPGGGETQYF. Here the CDR3 DNA reads TGTGCCAGCAGCCCCCCGGGCGGCGGGGAGACCCAGTACTTC.

The chain couples TRBV9 to TRBJ2-5, with D tentatively TRBD1 (6 bases). Germline CDR1 SGDLS, CDR2 YYNGEE. This CDR3 has 14 amino acids. V lost 2 bases to trimming and J lost 5 bases, with 13 bases between them. CDR3 in DNA: TGTGCCAGCAGCGTTGCAGGGGCCGGGGAGACCCAGTACTTC. Translated: CASSVAGAGETQYF.

The rearrangement links TRBV5-1 to TRBJ1-1, with 8 positions matching TRBD1. The CDR3 is made up of 13 amino acids. In germline, CDR1 is SGHRS, CDR2 YFSETQ. The V and J ends lost 3 bases and 7 bases, in that order; junction bases with no gene match: 5. The CDR3, as DNA: TGCGCCAGCAGCTATGGGACAGGTTTTGAAGCTTTCTTT. This sequence encodes CASSYGTGFEAFF. Supplemented by reference TRBV5-1 and TRBJ1-1, the full variable domain reads KAGVTQTPRYLIKTRGQQVTLSCSPISGHRSVSWYQQTPGQGLQFLFEYFSETQRNKGNFPGRFSGRQFSNSRSEMNVSTLELGDSALYLCASSYGTGFEAFFGQGTRLTVV.

On this clone: The junction shows a germline mismatch at one end, possibly a read error. This chain connects TRBV7-9 to TRBJ2-3; D uncertain. Germline CDR1 reads SEHNR; CDR2 reads FQNEAQ (reference sequence). The CDR3 sequence is 12 residues long. The CDR3 reads CSSSSEADTQYF. The CDR3, as DNA: TGTTCCAGCAGCTCAGAAGCAGATACGCAGTATTTT.

V gene TRBV30 combines with J gene TRBJ2-5; 8 nucleotides match TRBD2. Germline assignment: CDR1 GTSNPN and CDR2 SVGIG (reference sequence). The junction had 5 bases not matched to a gene; V was cut back by 0 bases and J by 5 bases. This CDR3 spans 14 amino acids. The CDR3 protein is CAWSVSGSHETQYF. The CDR3 nucleotides read TGTGCCTGGAGTGTGAGCGGGAGTCACGAGACCCAGTACTTC.

The chain links TRBV19 to TRBJ2-3; 9 positions match TRBD1. The germline CDR1 and CDR2 sequences are LNHDA and SQIVND (reference sequence). This CDR3 region has 15 residues. Trimming cost V 5 bases and J 6 bases; bases outside gene matches: 9. The CDR3 DNA is TGTGCCAGTAGTGTCCGGGACAGGGATATCGATACGCAGTATTTT. It is translated as CASSVRDRDIDTQYF.

The table lists this clone with a few counts. The rearrangement uses TRBV9 and TRBJ1-4; 8 nucleotides align to TRBD1. Germline assignment: CDR1 SGDLS and CDR2 YYNGEE. The length of the CDR3 is 19 residues. Trimming at V came to 3 bases and at J to 8 bases, leaving 21 bases not matched to a gene. Here the CDR3 DNA reads TGTGCCAGCAGCGACGACCGACAGGGGTTAATCAGAAGGCCCGAAAAACTGTTTTTT. Protein sequence: CASSDDRQGLIRRPEKLFF.

The chain links TRBV19 to TRBJ2-3, with D unclear. V lost 7 bases and J 0 bases, leaving 14 bases between the germline ends. CDR3 length equals 15 residues. Germline CDR1 LNHDA, CDR2 SQIVND (reference sequence). CDR3 bases: TGTGCCAGTAAGCGAATTCTTTATAGCACAGATACGCAGTATTTT. Its protein product is CASKRILYSTDTQYF. Full variable domain (missing parts from reference TRBV19 and TRBJ2-3): DGGITQSPKYLFRKEGQNVTLSCEQNLNHDAMYWYRQDPGQGLRLIYYSQIVNDFQKGDIAEGYSVSREKKESFPLTVTSAQKNPTAFYLCASKRILYSTDTQYFGPGTRLTVL.

J is TRBJ2-2 and V is TRBV7-3, with D maybe TRBD2 (5 bases). CDR1 is SGHTA and CDR2 is FQGTGA in the germline V gene. This CDR3 is 13 amino acids long. Trimming stripped 8 bases from V and 2 bases from J, with 9 bases between. This chain's CDR3 is CASRDLNTGELFF. The CDR3 bases are TGTGCCAGCCGGGATCTCAACACCGGGGAGCTGTTTTTT.

The count of this clone is one. DNA of the CDR3: TGTGCCACCGGCAGGGATCCCACTGAAGCTTTCTTT. Residues: CATGRDPTEAFF. The chain carries TRBV7-9 and TRBJ1-1; possibly TRBD1 for D (5 bases). CDR3 size: 12 residues. CDR1 SEHNR and CDR2 FQNEAQ come from the germline V gene (reference sequence). The V gene lost 10 bases and the J gene lost 4 bases, with 13 bases spanning the gap.

The chain combines TRBV5-4 with TRBJ2-7; TRBD2 matches 10 bases. Germline lookup yields CDR1 SGHNT and CDR2 YYREEE (reference sequence). CDR3 length equals 15 residues. Trimming at V came to 0 bases and at J to 6 bases, leaving 6 bases not matched to a gene. Here the CDR3 DNA reads TGTGCCAGCAGCTTGGAAAGCGGGAGGGCCTGCGAGCAGTACTTC. It yields the protein CASSLESGRACEQYF. The variable domain in full, with the rest retrieved from reference TRBV5-4 and TRBJ2-7, is ETGVTQSPTHLIKTRGQQVTLRCSSQSGHNTVSWYQQALGQGPQFIFQYYREEENGRGNFPPRFSGLQFPNYSSELNVNALELDDSALYLCASSLESGRACEQYFGPGTRLTVT.

The rearrangement uses TRBV5-1 and TRBJ2-1; 8 bases are shared with TRBD2. This CDR3 has 15 residues. The V and J ends lost 4 bases and 0 bases, in that order; junction bases with no gene match: 3. Germline CDR1 reads SGHRS; CDR2 reads YFSETQ. Here the CDR3 DNA reads TGCGCCAGCAGCACCACTAGCGGCTCCTACAATGAGCAGTTCTTC. It translates to CASSTTSGSYNEQFF.

The V call is TRBV27, the J call TRBJ2-5; D is undetermined. The assigned J gene may be wrong: the sequence end matches TRBJ2-7 better. The CDR3 contains 15 residues. Per the germline V gene, CDR1 is MNHEY and CDR2 is SMNVEV (reference sequence). CDR3: CASSLWAQTSYEQYF. The CDR3 DNA reads TGTGCCAGCAGTTTATGGGCCCAGACCTCCTACGAGCAGTACTTC.

This clone has only one observation. The J gene is TRBJ1-2, the V gene TRBV6-1; TRBD1 is a possible D gene (6 bases). This CDR3 spans 15 amino acids. V shed 1 base and J shed 0 bases, with 9 bases lying between them. Per the germline V gene, CDR1 is MNHNS and CDR2 is SASEGT. CDR3 sequence (DNA): TGTGCCAGCAGTGAAGTCGCAGGGGCTAACTATGGCTACACCTTC. Translation: CASSEVAGANYGYTF.

The genes are TRBV5-4 and TRBJ2-7, with D perhaps matching TRBD1 (5 bases). The germline CDR1 and CDR2 sequences are SGHNT and YYREEE (reference sequence). The CDR3 is 14 residues long. With 0 bases removed from V and 2 bases from J, the gap between germline ends came to 9 bases. CDR3 nucleotides: TGTGCCAGCAGCTTGGACTTAGGGGCCTACGAGCAGTACTTC. It yields the protein CASSLDLGAYEQYF.

The table lists this clone with a few counts. This chain joins TRBV25-1 and TRBJ2-7; D might be TRBD1 (5 bases). Between the trimmed V and J ends, which lost 4 bases and 3 bases, there was a span of 10 bases. The CDR3 consists of 13 residues. Germline V gives CDR1 MGHDK, CDR2 SYGVNS. The CDR3 DNA reads as TGTGCCAGCAGTGTGGACACGGTCTACGAGCAGTACTTC. Translation gives CASSVDTVYEQYF.

V and J are TRBV19 and TRBJ2-3; 7 bases are shared with TRBD2. From germline, CDR1 is LNHDA and CDR2 SQIVND (reference sequence). The CDR3 is made up of 16 amino acids. Trimming removed 3 bases from V and 1 base from J; junction bases left unmatched: 7. The CDR3 sequence: CASSIGAGAGTDTQYF. Written as DNA, the CDR3 is TGTGCCAGTAGTATCGGGGCGGGAGCGGGCACAGATACGCAGTATTTT.

The genes are TRBV2 and TRBJ1-2; maybe TRBD1 (6 bases). The CDR3 consists of 16 residues. V was trimmed by 7 bases and J by 2 bases, leaving 20 bases between them. Per the germline V gene, CDR1 is SNHLY and CDR2 is FYNNEI. The CDR3 protein is CASTMSRGGGNYGYTF. The CDR3 bases are TGTGCCAGCACCATGAGCAGGGGAGGGGGGAACTATGGCTACACCTTC.

V and J are TRBV7-8 and TRBJ2-3, with 11 bases matching TRBD1. Germline-derived CDR1 and CDR2 are SGHVS and FQNEAQ. The CDR3 contains 16 residues. V gave up 4 bases and J gave up 2 bases; unmatched junction bases: 5. CDR3 sequence reads: CASSSGTGGFTDTQYF. DNA of the CDR3: TGTGCCAGCAGCTCAGGGACAGGGGGTTTCACAGATACGCAGTATTTT. Complete variable domain (other parts from reference TRBV7-8 and TRBJ2-3): GAGVSQSPRYKVAKRGQDVALRCDPISGHVSLFWYQQALGQGPEFLTYFQNEAQLDKSGLPSDRFFAERPEGSVSTLKIQRTQQEDSAVYLCASSSGTGGFTDTQYFGPGTRLTVL.

V and J are TRBV7-9 and TRBJ2-7, with D tentatively TRBD1 (7 bases). V was cut by 11 bases and J by 2 bases, with 13 bases left in between. Germline lookup yields CDR1 SEHNR and CDR2 FQNEAQ (reference sequence). The CDR3 loop spans 12 amino acids. CDR3 in amino acids: CAGGTAAYEQYF. The DNA for the CDR3 is TGTGCCGGAGGGACAGCAGCCTACGAGCAGTACTTC.

The V call is TRBV7-2, the J call TRBJ2-3; maybe TRBD2 (5 bases). Trimming took off 1 base at V and 2 bases at J, with 10 bases between the two ends. The germline V gene has CDR1 SGHTA and CDR2 FQGNSA. The CDR3 covers 15 residues. The CDR3 spells CASSLVRLATDTQYF. Written as DNA, the CDR3 is TGTGCCAGCAGCTTAGTTCGGCTAGCCACAGATACGCAGTATTTT.